This T cell receptor beta chain was recovered during a study of shared clonotypes between healthy human individuals (dated by TCRdb to 2020 to 2021). About the investigation overall: The cohort comprised a couple of women and a few men aged 18 to 49 years. For each donor, CD4 naive and CD4 memory were each given three plates, CD8 naive was given two plates, and CD8 memory was given one plate. To estimate repertoire size and how much clonotypes are shared between individuals, the study performed deep sequencing of blood TCR repertoires from five healthy adults. To increase sequencing depth and limit assay-specific biases, different laboratories used diverse techniques to prepare libraries and sequence TCR repertoires. Between about 0.85 and 8.9 billion PBMCs per donor were obtained by leukapheresis.

Concerning this clone: No antigen is known for it. No much larger clone exists at a distance of one base, and base qualities are not known. This specimen includes other DNA sequences encoding the same CDR3.

The donors were healthy, HIV-negative adults with no recently reported acute infections or vaccinations. Every donor was a Caucasian adult residing in Nashville, Tennessee, USA. CD4+ T cells were enriched by magnetic negative selection, after which naive cells were positively selected on CD45RA and the negative fraction was taken as the memory subset. After blood collection by leukapheresis, PBMCs were isolated using Ficoll-Histopaque density gradient centrifugation and then cryopreserved in the vapor phase of liquid nitrogen. Purity and quantity of every magnetically sorted T cell population were checked by analytical flow cytometry. Genomic DNA was isolated from every sorted fraction and measured by UV absorbance on a Nanodrop 2000c. General findings and caveats noted by the study authors: Sampling was restricted to blood, and TCR repertoires in tissue are likely to differ from TCR repertoires in blood. Larger estimated clonotype richness was generally found for naive subsets than for memory subsets. Incomplete sequencing was indicated by rarefaction of sorted-subset datasets, despite the large sequencing depth. The genetic and exposure-history diversity represented was limited by the small number of donors. Higher generation probabilities were observed for clonotypes shared by all four sorted-subset donors than for non-shared clonotypes. Pairwise subsampling led to the expectation that sequencing depth would affect the degree of clonotype sharing among donors. Approximately 5% of naive CD4, around 4% of naive CD8, about 2.4% of memory CD4, and less than 0.45% of memory CD8 clonotypes were shared across a few donors.

Using the deep immunoSEQ assay, TCR CDR3 regions were amplified from genomic DNA by multiplex PCR. Genomic DNA extracted from each cell subset was distributed evenly over all wells of several immunoSEQ 96-well plates, and each plate served as one replicate. Each replicate PCR for sorted subsets received about 220 ng genomic DNA, equal to about 30,000 T cell genomes. Purified libraries were quantified with a Qubit 3.0 fluorometer, sized on a Bioanalyzer 2100, and re-quantified with the KAPA Library Quantification kit. Every immunoSEQ 96-well plate was sequenced on a dedicated single-read 150-cycle Illumina NextSeq 550 flow cell. Turning to the authors' computational methods: Because the immunoSEQ output held only junctional sequences and lacked quality scores, the filtering could not match the filtering applied to full-length reads. To assign V/J genes and CDR3, sequences were annotated against IMGT germline references using PyIR, a Python wrapper for IgBLAST v1.9. Reads were filtered out if the reads had weak V/J assignments (E-value above 1e-6), no CDR3, stop codons, out-of-frame junctions, or ambiguous translated residues. A V3J clonotype was defined by an identical inferred V gene, J gene, and CDR3 amino acid sequence. Percentage overlap between repertoires was computed as shared unique clonotypes divided by the size of the smaller repertoire. Richness of each repertoire was evaluated using RTK rarefaction, the Chao1 estimator, and Recon v2.1 estimates of unobserved clonotypes. Generation probabilities were computed with OLGA for all TCRbeta clonotypes obtained by the gDNA method from several donors. TCRdb obtained this table from immuneACCESS and retained in-frame rearrangements with V and J assigned. These tables miss some clones; where compared with another copy, unresolved V genes account for less than half of the shortfall, and the remainder is unexplained. V and J calls and clone size are given by that table; D and trimming were obtained from the DNA. This sample holds 2 million to 2.5 million clones; more than 90% were observed only once. 0.1% to 0.15% of the sample comes from the top ten.

Spanning cysteine to phenylalanine, the CDR3 consists of 14 amino acids. Left in the record is the CDR3 DNA by itself, 42 bases read in frame from the first base. CDR1 and CDR2 were assigned from the germline V gene as SGDLS and YYNGEE. The V and J ends are trimmed by 0 bases and 0 bases, leaving 5 bases between them. What was sequenced was naive CD4+ T cells sorted from blood. Interpreted using the paper, the cell subset or site label stands for: CD45RA+ positively selected. The rearranged segments are TRBV9 and TRBJ2-3, with the D gene uncertain. This receptor was taken from a young man in good health. CDR3 reads: CASSVVGSTDTQYF. The DNA is as follows: TGTGCCAGCAGCGTAGTCGGCAGCACAGATACGCAGTATTTT.